These 28 T cell receptor beta chains came from one sample sequenced in a study of OX40 agonist ivuxolimab in advanced cancers. The method was immunoSEQ multiplex PCR; TCRdb's version includes in-frame clones alone and lacks a portion of them. The table shows about 64,000 clones, with around 83% occurring only once. Sequenced here: CD4+ or CD8+ T cells sorted from blood, sampled in a trial of the OX40 agonist ivuxolimab. The source is an adult with an advanced solid tumor such as melanoma, head and neck, liver or kidney cancer.

This rearrangement joins TRBV15 to TRBJ1-5; D uncertain. Germline loops: CDR1 LNHNV, CDR2 YYDKDF (reference sequence). This CDR3 spans 15 amino acids. V dropped 1 base and J dropped 0 bases, with 7 bases sitting between them. CDR3 sequence reads: CATSRVRNSNQPQHF. CDR3 nucleotide sequence: TGTGCCACCAGCAGAGTAAGGAATAGCAATCAGCCCCAGCATTTT.

In its sample, this clone was seen once. The chain carries TRBV7-9 and TRBJ2-1; D not certain. CDR3 length equals 13 residues. CDR1 is SEHNR, CDR2 FQNEAQ, per germline (reference sequence). Trimming removed 5 bases from V and 7 bases from J, with 12 bases in between. The CDR3, as DNA: TGTGCCAGCAGCGCCAGCCTAGGGAATGAGCAGTTCTTC. Its translation is CASSASLGNEQFF.

The V and J genes are TRBV19 and TRBJ1-1, with 10 bases that match TRBD1. CDR1 LNHDA and CDR2 SQIVND come from the germline V gene (reference sequence). V shed 8 bases and J 5 bases; nucleotides not matched to a gene: 5. This CDR3 is built from 13 residues. For the CDR3, the DNA is TGTGCCAGTCCTGACAGGGGGCCTACTGAAGCTTTCTTT. Encoded protein: CASPDRGPTEAFF.

DNA of the CDR3: TGTGCCAGCAGCTTAGCTCGGGACAGGGCCTATGGCTACACCTTC. The encoded protein is CASSLARDRAYGYTF. The rearrangement joins TRBV7-2 to TRBJ1-2; 9 positions agree with TRBD1. Unmatched junction bases numbered 3, after V lost 0 bases and J lost 4 bases. The CDR3 is made up of 15 amino acids. Germline CDR1 and CDR2: SGHTA and FQGNSA.

This sequence joins TRBV4-2 and TRBJ1-2, with D perhaps matching TRBD1 (5 bases). Trimming left V 5 bases short and J 2 bases short, with 12 bases between. This CDR3 comprises 14 residues. The V gene's germline CDR1 is LGHNA and CDR2 YNFKEQ. CDR3 DNA sequence: TGTGCCAGCAGCGGACGACAGACCAACTATGGCTACACCTTC. Translated: CASSGRQTNYGYTF.

V gene TRBV6-4 combines with J gene TRBJ1-2, with D perhaps matching TRBD1 (5 bases). The CDR3 loop spans 17 amino acids. The germline CDR1 and CDR2 sequences are MRHNA and SNTAGT. Trimming shortened V by 0 bases and J by 4 bases, and 18 bases separated the two germline ends. The CDR3 DNA is TGTGCCAGCAGTGACTCGAACCAGCGGGGCTTCGGCTATGGCTACACCTTC. Translated: CASSDSNQRGFGYGYTF.

The genes are TRBV6-1 and TRBJ2-7, with D possibly matching TRBD2 (6 bases). V was trimmed by 10 bases and J by 2 bases, leaving 12 bases between them. Germline CDR1 reads MNHNS; CDR2 reads SASEGT. The CDR3 length is 12 residues. CDR3 amino acids: CAIMGLPYEQYF. CDR3 nucleotides: TGTGCCATCATGGGACTGCCCTACGAGCAGTACTTC.

V and J are TRBV6-5 and TRBJ1-2; tentatively, D is TRBD1 (6 bases). Looked up from germline, CDR1 is MNHEY and CDR2 is SVGAGI. V dropped 6 bases and J dropped 8 bases, with 16 bases sitting between them. The CDR3 has 13 residues. The CDR3: CASRILTGSGYTF. CDR3 coding DNA: TGTGCCAGCAGAATACTCACAGGGAGCGGCTACACCTTC.

This clone has only one observation. This chain uses TRBV27 with TRBJ2-4; 9 bases are shared with TRBD2. CDR1 is MNHEY and CDR2 is SMNVEV in the germline V gene (reference sequence). V gave up 2 bases and J gave up 6 bases; unmatched junction bases: 5. This CDR3 comprises 15 residues. CDR3 amino acids: CASSLVAGVLNIQYF. In nucleotides, the CDR3 is TGTGCCAGCAGTTTAGTAGCGGGAGTGCTAAACATTCAGTACTTC.

V gene TRBV19 combines with J gene TRBJ1-5; D not resolved. The V and J ends lost 3 bases and 0 bases respectively, with 12 bases between them. Germline CDR1 LNHDA, CDR2 SQIVND (reference sequence). This CDR3 contains 16 residues. This chain's CDR3 is CASSIGRPYSNQPQHF. CDR3 DNA: TGTGCCAGTAGTATCGGCAGGCCATATAGCAATCAGCCCCAGCATTTT.

The chain joins TRBV7-9 to TRBJ1-3; D gene unclear. Trimming cost V 5 bases and J 1 base, with 12 bases left between them. Germline CDR1 reads SEHNR; CDR2 reads FQNEAQ (reference sequence). This CDR3 is 15 amino acids long. The CDR3 sequence is CASSPPTRSGNTIYF. CDR3 DNA: TGTGCCAGCAGCCCACCCACCAGGTCTGGAAACACCATATATTTT.

This chain links TRBV5-5 with TRBJ2-2; 10 bases line up with TRBD2. This CDR3 spans 17 amino acids. Germline-derived CDR1 and CDR2 are SGHKS and YYEKEE (reference sequence). The junction had 9 bases not matched to a gene; V was cut back by 4 bases and J by 3 bases. The CDR3 region has the DNA TGTGCCAGCAGCGTCGGTGCGACTAGCGGGTACACCGGGGAGCTGTTTTTT. Its translation is CASSVGATSGYTGELFF. Together with reference TRBV5-5 and TRBJ2-2, the CDR3 gives the full variable domain: DAGVTQSPTHLIKTRGQQVTLRCSPISGHKSVSWYQQVLGQGPQFIFQYYEKEERGRGNFPDRFSARQFPNYSSELNVNALLLGDSALYLCASSVGATSGYTGELFFGEGSRLTVL.

The rearrangement links TRBV11-3 to TRBJ2-1; D gene uncertain. Trimming removed 1 base from V and 0 bases from J, with 7 bases in between. This CDR3 contains 15 residues. CDR1 is SGHNT, CDR2 YENEEA, per germline. Here the CDR3 reads CASSLVQSSYNEQFF. CDR3 in DNA: TGTGCCAGCAGCTTAGTTCAGAGCTCCTACAATGAGCAGTTCTTC.

The chain employs TRBV2 and TRBJ2-4; 8 bases align to TRBD2. CDR1 SNHLY and CDR2 FYNNEI come from the germline V gene. V shed 6 bases and J 0 bases; nucleotides not matched to a gene: 7. This CDR3 has 16 residues. The DNA of the CDR3 is TGTGCCAGCAGGCGCGGGACTAGTCGAGCCAAAAACATTCAGTACTTC. It specifies CASRRGTSRAKNIQYF.

This sequence joins TRBV23-1 and TRBJ2-7; TRBD2 matches at 13 bases. TRBV23-1 is given ORF status, its function remaining uncertain. CDR3 length: 16 residues. V dropped 10 bases and J dropped 1; count of bases not matched to a gene: 10. In DNA, the CDR3 is TGCGCCAAACCGGGACTAGCGGGACCCCAGTCCTACGAGCAGTACTTC. Translating gives CAKPGLAGPQSYEQYF.

The chain combines TRBV5-5 with TRBJ1-4; tentatively, D is TRBD1 (5 bases). V lost 5 bases and J lost 8, with 16 bases in between. Germline loops: CDR1 SGHKS, CDR2 YYEKEE (reference sequence). CDR3 size: 14 residues. Written as DNA, the CDR3 is TGTGCCAGCAGACCCGGGACGGCCGAAGAAAAACTGTTTTTT. Its protein product is CASRPGTAEEKLFF.

The V gene is TRBV5-1, the J gene TRBJ2-3; 12 nucleotides align to TRBD2. The V and J ends lost 6 bases and 0 bases, in that order; junction bases with no gene match: 14. The CDR3 length is 19 residues. Germline V gives CDR1 SGHRS, CDR2 YFSETQ. The CDR3 spells CASNLGLAGTLGSTDTQYF. Written as DNA, the CDR3 is TGCGCCAGCAACCTCGGACTAGCGGGGACACTCGGTAGCACAGATACGCAGTATTTT.

The chain joins TRBV5-1 to TRBJ2-1, with a weak D call TRBD1 (5 bases). Germline CDR1 and CDR2: SGHRS and YFSETQ. The CDR3 is 15 residues long. With 0 bases removed from V and 2 bases from J, the gap between germline ends came to 9 bases. The CDR3 protein is CASSLVRTPYNEQFF. The CDR3 region has the DNA TGCGCCAGCAGCTTGGTACGGACACCCTACAATGAGCAGTTCTTC.

This clone is medium-sized (0.01 to 0.1%). The rearrangement uses TRBV19 and TRBJ1-2; D remains ambiguous. The CDR3 totals 12 residues. Germline CDR1 LNHDA, CDR2 SQIVND (reference sequence). Trimming shortened V by 3 bases and J by 7 bases, and 9 bases separated the two germline ends. The CDR3 spells CASSMGRSGYTF. The CDR3 DNA reads as TGTGCCAGTAGTATGGGCAGGTCTGGCTACACCTTC.

This chain uses TRBV5-1 with TRBJ2-5; 7 nucleotides agree with TRBD1. Germline V gene sequence: CDR1 SGHRS, CDR2 YFSETQ. The CDR3 covers 14 residues. Trimming cost V 0 bases and J 1 base; bases outside gene matches: 0. CDR3 protein: CASSLGDSQETQYF. The CDR3 coding sequence is TGCGCCAGCAGCTTGGGGGACAGCCAAGAGACCCAGTACTTC. Filled out from reference TRBV5-1 and TRBJ2-5, the complete variable domain reads KAGVTQTPRYLIKTRGQQVTLSCSPISGHRSVSWYQQTPGQGLQFLFEYFSETQRNKGNFPGRFSGRQFSNSRSEMNVSTLELGDSALYLCASSLGDSQETQYFGPGTRLLVL.

This clone turned up a few times. The V and J genes are TRBV30 and TRBJ2-2; TRBD2 matches 9 bases. After removal of 2 bases from V and 4 bases from J, the junction contained 5 bases not matched to a gene. CDR3 length: 15 amino acids. Germline-derived CDR1 and CDR2 are GTSNPN and SVGIG (reference sequence). As DNA, the CDR3 is TGTGCCTGGAGTTCGGGACTAGCTGGCACCGGGGAGCTGTTTTTT. It codes for CAWSSGLAGTGELFF. The full variable domain, completed using reference TRBV30 and TRBJ2-2, is SQTIHQWPATLVQPVGSPLSLECTVEGTSNPNLYWYRQAAGRGLQLLFYSVGIGQISSEVPQNLSASRPQDRQFILSSKKLLLSDSGFYLCAWSSGLAGTGELFFGEGSRLTVL.

This chain links TRBV9 with TRBJ2-2; no firm D call. CDR1 is SGDLS, CDR2 YYNGEE, per germline. This CDR3 region has 13 residues. Trimming stripped 5 bases from V and 5 bases from J, with 10 bases between. CDR3 sequence: CASRVSGTGELFF. CDR3 DNA sequence: TGTGCCAGCAGGGTGAGTGGAACCGGGGAGCTGTTTTTT.

The chain links TRBV7-3 to TRBJ1-1; D is ambiguous. Trimming shortened V by 5 bases and J by 2 bases, and 12 bases separated the two germline ends. Germline values: CDR1 SGHTA, CDR2 FQGTGA. The CDR3 loop spans 14 amino acids. This chain's CDR3 is CASSLGPGNTEAFF. CDR3 bases: TGTGCCAGCAGCCTAGGACCAGGCAACACTGAAGCTTTCTTT.

Here the CDR3 DNA reads TGTGCCAGCAGCTTAGCCGGGACTAGGCAAGAGACCCAGTACTTC. Translation: CASSLAGTRQETQYF. The chain employs TRBV5-4 and TRBJ2-5; 8 bases map to TRBD2. Germline V gene sequence: CDR1 SGHNT, CDR2 YYREEE (reference sequence). The CDR3 loop spans 15 amino acids. Trimming took 2 bases from V and 2 from J; bases not matched to a gene: 5. Full variable domain (rest looked up from reference TRBV5-4 and TRBJ2-5): ETGVTQSPTHLIKTRGQQVTLRCSSQSGHNTVSWYQQALGQGPQFIFQYYREEENGRGNFPPRFSGLQFPNYSSELNVNALELDDSALYLCASSLAGTRQETQYFGPGTRLLVL.

This rearrangement joins TRBV7-8 to TRBJ2-7, with unresolved D. Per germline, CDR1 SGHVS and CDR2 FQNEAQ. This CDR3 comprises 14 residues. V lost 2 bases and J lost 0, with 8 bases in between. CDR3 region: CASSLLGLSYEQYF. The CDR3 DNA is TGTGCCAGCAGCTTATTGGGCCTCTCCTACGAGCAGTACTTC.

The rearrangement joins TRBV19 to TRBJ2-1; TRBD2 might be the D (6 bases). The germline V gene has CDR1 LNHDA and CDR2 SQIVND (reference sequence). This CDR3 is 15 amino acids long. The V end was cut by 9 bases, the J end by 4 bases, with 19 bases between. The CDR3 protein is CASRRGIAAYNEQFF. As DNA, the CDR3 is TGTGCCAGCCGCCGCGGAATAGCGGCTTACAATGAGCAGTTCTTC.

The chain recombines TRBV7-9 with TRBJ1-6; the D is unclear. The CDR3 extends over 15 amino acids. CDR1 is SEHNR and CDR2 is FQNEAQ in the germline V gene (reference sequence). Trimming removed 5 bases from V and 3 bases from J, with 11 bases in between. The CDR3: CASSTMVLYNSPLHF. CDR3 coding DNA: TGTGCCAGCAGCACTATGGTGCTCTATAATTCACCCCTCCACTTT.

The J gene is TRBJ2-1, the V gene TRBV14; D gene unclear. Between the trimmed V and J ends, which lost 0 bases and 4 bases, there was a span of 7 bases. This CDR3 contains 14 residues. CDR1 SGHDN and CDR2 FVKESK come from the germline V gene. Here the CDR3 DNA reads TGTGCCAGCAGCCAAGATAGGTTTTACAATGAGCAGTTCTTC. This encodes CASSQDRFYNEQFF.